These 25 T cell receptor beta chains were all obtained from the same sample, sequenced in a study of OX40 agonist ivuxolimab in advanced cancers. Clones were read by immunoSEQ multiplex PCR, and TCRdb kept only the in-frame ones, dropping some. The table lists approximately 49,000 clones, around 85% of them singletons. Specimen: CD4+ or CD8+ T cells sorted from blood, collected in a trial of the OX40 agonist ivuxolimab. The receptors here all came from an adult with an advanced solid tumor such as melanoma, head and neck, liver or kidney cancer.

The V call is TRBV15, the J call TRBJ2-3; D is perhaps TRBD1 or TRBD2 (5 bases each). This CDR3 is 16 amino acids long. CDR1 LNHNV and CDR2 YYDKDF come from the germline V gene (reference sequence). V was cut by 6 bases and J by 2 bases, with 18 bases left in between. In DNA, the CDR3 is TGTGCCACCAGAGGGGAGCGAGCGGCGGACACAGATACGCAGTATTTT. Translated, it gives CATRGERAADTDTQYF.

The chain combines TRBV5-1 with TRBJ2-2; 7 nucleotides align to TRBD1. J lost 3 bases, V lost 3 bases, and 14 bases had no gene match. Germline V gives CDR1 SGHRS, CDR2 YFSETQ. CDR3 length equals 18 residues. CDR3 DNA: TGCGCCAGCAGCTCCGAGATTGCGACAGGGTTTGACACCGGGGAGCTGTTTTTT. Its translation is CASSSEIATGFDTGELFF.

This clone was detected only once. The rearrangement links TRBV28 to TRBJ2-7; TRBD1 agrees at 7 bases. Unmatched junction bases numbered 4, after V lost 6 bases and J lost 2 bases. This CDR3 is 13 amino acids long. From germline, CDR1 is MDHEN and CDR2 SYDVKM. CDR3 nucleotides: TGTGCCAGCAGCAAGGGACAGACCTACGAGCAGTACTTC. This translates into CASSKGQTYEQYF.

The rearrangement joins TRBV9 to TRBJ2-3; possible D gene TRBD2, 6 bases. The CDR3 totals 17 residues. CDR1 is SGDLS, CDR2 YYNGEE, per germline. Between the trimmed V and J ends, which lost 0 bases and 1 base, there was a span of 15 bases. The CDR3 region is CASSVAGVVTGTDTQYF. In nucleotides, the CDR3 is TGTGCCAGCAGCGTAGCGGGGGTCGTCACGGGCACAGATACGCAGTATTTT.

This clone turned up a few times. The V call is TRBV4-2, the J call TRBJ2-3; TRBD2 agrees at 11 bases. The CDR3 has 14 amino acids. Germline trimming cut 8 bases from V and 5 bases from J; bases unmatched to any gene: 6. The germline gives CDR1 LGHNA, CDR2 YNFKEQ. CDR3 loop: CASGPGTSGDTQYF. In DNA, the CDR3 is TGTGCCAGCGGGCCCGGGACTAGCGGAGATACGCAGTATTTT.

The V and J genes are TRBV10-3 and TRBJ2-1; no reliable D call. This CDR3 has 16 residues. Germline V CDR1 and CDR2: ENHRY, SYGVKD. V was trimmed by 0 bases and J by 5 bases, leaving 14 bases between them. The DNA for the CDR3 is TGTGCCATCAGTGAGTCCCGCAGCAACACAGACAATGAGCAGTTCTTC. Protein product: CAISESRSNTDNEQFF.

Here the CDR3 reads CASSLPGKRDGGNEQFF. The CDR3 bases are TGTGCCAGCAGCCTCCCGGGAAAAAGGGACGGAGGGAATGAGCAGTTCTTC. J is TRBJ2-1 and V is TRBV9, with D possibly TRBD2 on 6 matching bases. The V and J ends lost 4 bases and 7 bases respectively, with 24 bases between them. CDR1 SGDLS and CDR2 YYNGEE come from the germline V gene. The CDR3 loop spans 17 amino acids. Filled out from reference TRBV9 and TRBJ2-1, the complete variable domain reads DSGVTQTPKHLITATGQRVTLRCSPRSGDLSVYWYQQSLDQGLQFLIQYYNGEERAKGNILERFSAQQFPDLHSELNLSSLELGDSALYFCASSLPGKRDGGNEQFFGPGTRLTVL.

As concerns this clone: Since a much larger clone is just one base distant, this may be a read error. Here the CDR3 DNA reads TGTGCCAGTGGCACCGGGGAGCTGTTTTTT. It translates to CASGTGELFF. The chain links TRBV13 to TRBJ2-2; D is ambiguous. Germline assignment: CDR1 PRHDT and CDR2 FYEKMQ (reference sequence). Trimming removed 9 bases at V and 4 bases at J, with 3 bases between. The CDR3 length is 10 residues.

J is TRBJ1-3 and V is TRBV21-1. TRBV21-1 corresponds to a pseudogene. This CDR3 is 16 amino acids long. This chain's CDR3 is CASSLSGWSSGNTIYF. As DNA, the CDR3 is TGTGCCAGCAGCCTCTCGGGATGGAGCTCTGGAAACACCATATATTTT.

This clone appeared a few times. The chain carries TRBV7-9 and TRBJ1-1; the match to TRBD1 covers 8 bases. V shed 10 bases, J shed 4 bases, and the junction held 8 bases outside the gene matches. Germline V gene data show CDR1 as SEHNR and CDR2 as FQNEAQ (reference sequence). The CDR3 loop spans 13 amino acids. The CDR3 DNA follows: TGTGCCACCCGGACAGGGAGGTTCACTGAAGCTTTCTTT. Protein product: CATRTGRFTEAFF.

The chain links TRBV6-6 to TRBJ1-5; tentatively, D is TRBD1 (5 bases). Germline V lookup: CDR1 MNHNY, CDR2 SVGAGI (reference sequence). The CDR3 loop spans 15 amino acids. Trimming shortened V by 2 bases and J by 4 bases, and 12 bases separated the two germline ends. The CDR3 DNA reads TGTGCCAGCAGTTACGCAGGGACCCCGAATCAGCCCCAGCATTTT. Translation gives CASSYAGTPNQPQHF.

The rearrangement joins TRBV10-3 to TRBJ1-6; unclear D gene. Trimming took off 2 bases at V and 0 bases at J, with 11 bases between the two ends. The length of the CDR3 is 17 residues. Germline values: CDR1 ENHRY, CDR2 SYGVKD. The CDR3 DNA follows: TGTGCCATCAGTGAGCCCTCCGATAGCTCCTATAATTCACCCCTCCACTTT. Protein: CAISEPSDSSYNSPLHF.

The chain combines TRBV9 with TRBJ2-7, with a tentative D call TRBD1 (6 bases). Germline CDR1 is SGDLS and CDR2 is YYNGEE. This CDR3 region has 14 residues. The V and J ends lost 3 bases and 8 bases respectively, with 18 bases between them. The CDR3 DNA is TGTGCCAGCAGCGACCGGGACACCGGGTCTAAGCAGTACTTC. Protein: CASSDRDTGSKQYF.

A single count supports this clone. V usage is TRBV5-4 and J usage is TRBJ2-1, with TRBD2 as a possible D gene (5 bases). Germline V CDR1 and CDR2: SGHNT, YYREEE (reference sequence). Trimming took off 5 bases at V and 8 bases at J, with 17 bases between the two ends. This CDR3 contains 14 residues. CDR3 coding DNA: TGTGCCAGCAGATCGGGGTCCGCTGGGGATGAGCAGTTCTTC. This codes for CASRSGSAGDEQFF.

The chain is built from TRBV4-1 and TRBJ1-3; no clear D. Germline-derived CDR1 and CDR2 are MGHRA and YSYEKL. V dropped 4 bases and J dropped 7 bases, with 14 bases sitting between them. This CDR3 contains 14 residues. The CDR3, as DNA: TGCGCCAGCAGCCCCCTCTTAGGATGGAACACCATATATTTT. This gives the protein CASSPLLGWNTIYF.

The CDR3 DNA reads as TGCGCCAGCAGCCTGGGGACAGGTACTGGAAACACCATATATTTT. This codes for CASSLGTGTGNTIYF. The J gene is TRBJ1-3, the V gene TRBV4-3, with TRBD1 matching over 8 bases. Germline CDR1 is LGHNA and CDR2 is YSLEER. V trimming: 4 bases; J trimming: 2 bases; junction bases outside the gene matches: 4. This CDR3 has 15 residues.

Only a few counts were recorded for this clone. V usage is TRBV6-5 and J usage is TRBJ2-7, with D perhaps TRBD1 (7 bases). Germline assignment: CDR1 MNHEY and CDR2 SVGAGI. The length of the CDR3 is 14 residues. The ends were cut back, 5 bases at V and 4 bases at J, with 15 bases in the middle. CDR3 in amino acids: CASSPLPGGYEQYV. DNA for the CDR3: TGTGCCAGCAGTCCGCTTCCAGGGGGGTACGAGCAGTACGTC.

This chain connects TRBV7-2 to TRBJ2-3; D not resolved. V was trimmed by 5 bases and J by 0 bases, leaving 12 bases between them. CDR1 and CDR2 from the germline V gene are SGHTA and FQGNSA. The CDR3 extends over 15 amino acids. The CDR3: CASSMGGPSTDTQYF. In DNA form, the CDR3 reads TGTGCCAGCAGCATGGGTGGTCCTAGCACAGATACGCAGTATTTT.

J is TRBJ2-3 and V is TRBV5-1; TRBD1 matches at 7 bases. The V gene end was trimmed by 4 bases and the J gene end by 2 bases; junction bases not matched to a gene: 25. Germline CDR1 SGHRS, CDR2 YFSETQ. The CDR3 extends over 21 amino acids. The CDR3 DNA reads as TGCGCCAGCAGCCATCCAGAGGGCAGGGCATCAGGGGGACCTTTCACAGATACGCAGTATTTT. It codes for CASSHPEGRASGGPFTDTQYF.

The V and J genes are TRBV27 and TRBJ2-5, with TRBD2 as a possible D gene (6 bases). V shed 3 bases and J shed 6 bases, with 11 bases lying between them. This CDR3 has 13 amino acids. CDR1 is MNHEY and CDR2 is SMNVEV in the germline V gene (reference sequence). In DNA form, the CDR3 reads TGTGCCAGCAGTTTGGGGGGATTACAGACCCAGTACTTC. Its translation is CASSLGGLQTQYF.

This clone was seen a single time. V is TRBV27 and J is TRBJ1-5, with D unresolved. Trimming shortened V by 7 bases and J by 5 bases, and 12 bases separated the two germline ends. The length of the CDR3 is 13 residues. CDR1 MNHEY and CDR2 SMNVEV come from the germline V gene (reference sequence). The CDR3 protein is CASTLSVDQPQHF. The CDR3 DNA is TGTGCCAGCACCCTCTCGGTGGATCAGCCCCAGCATTTT.

V gene TRBV2 combines with J gene TRBJ1-2, with D perhaps TRBD1 (5 bases). In germline, CDR1 is SNHLY, CDR2 FYNNEI. This CDR3 contains 11 residues. V was shortened by 8 bases and J by 6 bases, with 10 bases between the two germline ends. Here the CDR3 DNA reads TGTGCCAGCCCAGGGTTGGATGGCTACACCTTC. Its translation: CASPGLDGYTF. The entire variable domain, with the rest obtained from reference TRBV2 and TRBJ1-2, is as follows: EPEVTQTPSHQVTQMGQEVILRCVPISNHLYFYWYRQILGQKVEFLVSFYNNEISEKSEIFDDQFSVERPDGSNFTLKIRSTKLEDSAMYFCASPGLDGYTFGSGTRLTVV.

The chain is built from TRBV10-3 and TRBJ2-5; 13 bases are shared with TRBD2. The CDR3 extends over 15 amino acids. Unmatched junction bases numbered 3, after V lost 4 bases and J lost 4 bases. CDR1 and CDR2 (germline): ENHRY, SYGVKD. The CDR3: CAISGTSGGGETQYF. As DNA, the CDR3 is TGTGCCATCAGTGGGACTAGCGGGGGCGGAGAGACCCAGTACTTC.

The chain links TRBV27 to TRBJ2-7; tentative D call: TRBD1 (5 bases). Trimming left V 2 bases short and J 3 bases short, with 11 bases between. Germline values: CDR1 MNHEY, CDR2 SMNVEV (reference sequence). There are 14 residues in the CDR3. The CDR3: CASSLGAIGYEQYV. Here the CDR3 DNA reads TGTGCCAGCAGTTTAGGGGCGATCGGCTACGAGCAGTACGTC.

The chain links TRBV9 to TRBJ2-3; 9 bases are a match to TRBD2. The CDR3 consists of 16 residues. V was pared by 4 bases and J by 0 bases, with 6 bases of the junction left unmatched. CDR1 SGDLS and CDR2 YYNGEE come from the germline V gene. CDR3 region: CASSLSGGASTDTQYF. CDR3 nucleotides: TGTGCCAGCAGCCTTAGCGGGGGTGCTAGCACAGATACGCAGTATTTT.